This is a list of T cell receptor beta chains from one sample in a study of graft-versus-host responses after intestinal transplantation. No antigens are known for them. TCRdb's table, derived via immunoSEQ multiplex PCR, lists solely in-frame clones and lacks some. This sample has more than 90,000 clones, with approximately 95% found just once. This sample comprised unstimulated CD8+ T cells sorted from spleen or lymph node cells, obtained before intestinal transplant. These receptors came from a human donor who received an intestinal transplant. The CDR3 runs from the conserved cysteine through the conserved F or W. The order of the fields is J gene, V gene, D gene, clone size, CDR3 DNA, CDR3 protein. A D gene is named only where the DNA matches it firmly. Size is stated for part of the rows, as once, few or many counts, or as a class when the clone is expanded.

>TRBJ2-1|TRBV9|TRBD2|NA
TGTGCCAGCAGCGATACTAGCGGGAGGATTGAATCCTACAATGAGCAGTTCTTC
CASSDTSGRIESYNEQFF
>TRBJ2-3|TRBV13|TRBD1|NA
TGTGCCAGCAGCTGGGACAGGGGGGAAGATACGCAGTATTTT
CASSWDRGEDTQYF
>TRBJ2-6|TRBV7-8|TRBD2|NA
TGTGCCAGCAGCTCCGGACTAGCGGGATTCTCTGGGGCCAACGTCCTGACTTTC
CASSSGLAGFSGANVLTF
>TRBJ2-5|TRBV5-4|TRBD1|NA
TGTGCCAGCAGAGGGACAGGGGGTTTCCAAGAGACCCAGTACTTC
CASRGTGGFQETQYF
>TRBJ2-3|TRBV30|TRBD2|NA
TGTGCCTGGACGGGACTAGGGACAGATACGCAGTATTTT
CAWTGLGTDTQYF
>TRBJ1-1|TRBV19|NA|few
TGTGCCAGCAGCAGGGGCACTGAAGCTTTCTTT
CASSRGTEAFF
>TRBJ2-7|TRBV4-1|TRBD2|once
TGCGCCAGCAGCCAAGATGAGCGGGAGGGCCCGAAACCCTACGAGCAGTACTTC
CASSQDEREGPKPYEQYF
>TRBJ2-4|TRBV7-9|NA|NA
TGTGCCAGCAGCTTAGCGGTAGAGGGAAACATTCAGTACTTC
CASSLAVEGNIQYF
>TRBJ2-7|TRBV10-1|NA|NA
TGCGCCAGCAGTCAACAGGGATCCTACGAGCAGTACTTC
CASSQQGSYEQYF
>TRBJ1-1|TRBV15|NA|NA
TGTGCCACCAGCAGAGAACGGTTCGGCACTGAAGCTTTCTTT
CATSRERFGTEAFF
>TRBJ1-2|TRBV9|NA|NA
TGTGCCAGCAGCGACTCGAACAGTATTGGGGCGGGCTACACCTTC
CASSDSNSIGAGYTF
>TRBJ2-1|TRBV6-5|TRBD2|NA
TGTGCCAGCACTACTAGCGGGGGGCTAAATGAGCAGTTCTTC
CASTTSGGLNEQFF
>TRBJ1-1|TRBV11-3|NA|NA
TGTGCCAGCAGCTTAGGAACAGAGACTGAAGCTTTCTTT
CASSLGTETEAFF
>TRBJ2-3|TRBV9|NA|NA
TGTGCCAGCAGCCTCCGGAGGGAGTCTTCTTCCACAGATACGCAGTATTTT
CASSLRRESSSTDTQYF
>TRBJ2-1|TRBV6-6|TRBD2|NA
TGTGCCAGCGGACTAGGATGGGTCAATGAGCAGTTCTTC
CASGLGWVNEQFF
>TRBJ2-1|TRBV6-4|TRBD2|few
TGTGCCAGCAGTGCCACTAGCGGGGGGGGGAGAGCCAATGAGCAGTTCTTC
CASSATSGGGRANEQFF
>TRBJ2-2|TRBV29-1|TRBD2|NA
TGCAGCGTTGGATCGGCTAGCGGGGGGGCGTCCGGGGAGCTGTTTTTT
CSVGSASGGASGELFF
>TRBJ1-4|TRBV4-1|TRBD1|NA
TGCGCCAGCAGCCTGACCTCCGGGGACAGAAAACTGTTTTTT
CASSLTSGDRKLFF
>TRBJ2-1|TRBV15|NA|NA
TGTGCCACCAGCAGAGATGTGAGCCCCGCTAATGAGCAGTTCTTC
CATSRDVSPANEQFF
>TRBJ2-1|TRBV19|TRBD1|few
TGTGCCAGTAGTCTGACCGGGACAGGGACCTACAATGAGCAGTTCTTC
CASSLTGTGTYNEQFF
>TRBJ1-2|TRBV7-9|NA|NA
TGTGCCAGCGAGGAGGGAGGATCTTACTATGGCTACACCTTC
CASEEGGSYYGYTF
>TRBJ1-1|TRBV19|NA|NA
TGTGCCAGTAGTATGTGGCATACTGAAGCTTTCTTT
CASSMWHTEAFF
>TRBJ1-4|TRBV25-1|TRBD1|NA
TGTGCCAGCAGTGAAAGTTTAGGACAGGGGGCAACTAATGAAAAACTGTTTTTT
CASSESLGQGATNEKLFF
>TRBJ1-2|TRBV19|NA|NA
TGTGCCAGTAGTTTGGGGGCTTATGACTATGGCTACACCTTC
CASSLGAYDYGYTF
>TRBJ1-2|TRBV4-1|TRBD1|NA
TGCGCCAGCAGCCAGACGGGGACAGGAGGCTATGGCTACACCTTC
CASSQTGTGGYGYTF
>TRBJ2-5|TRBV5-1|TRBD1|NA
TGCGCCAGCAGCTTCCTACAGGGGGAGACCCAGTACTTC
CASSFLQGETQYF
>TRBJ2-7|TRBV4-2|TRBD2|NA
TGTGCCAGCAGCGGAATCGTTGGGGGAGGGCCCGGGGCCGAGCAGTACTTC
CASSGIVGGGPGAEQYF
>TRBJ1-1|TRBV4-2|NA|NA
TGTGCCAGCAGCCAAGATAGTAGGGGCTCTGAAGCTTTCTTT
CASSQDSRGSEAFF
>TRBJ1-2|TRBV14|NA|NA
TGTGCCAGCAGCCAAGTTCACGGGAACTATGGCTACACCTTC
CASSQVHGNYGYTF
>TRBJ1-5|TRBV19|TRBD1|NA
TGTGCCAGTAGTATGACAGGGGTTGGGCAGCCCCAGCATTTT
CASSMTGVGQPQHF
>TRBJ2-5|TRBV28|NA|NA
TGTGCCAGCAGCAACAACTGGACACCCCCCCAAGAGACCCAGTACTTC
CASSNNWTPPQETQYF
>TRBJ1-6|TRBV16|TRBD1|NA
TGTGCCAGCAGCCAAGGGACAGGGGATAATTCACCCCTCCACTTT
CASSQGTGDNSPLHF
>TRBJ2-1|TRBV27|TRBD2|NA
TGTGCCAGCACCAGTGGGACTAGCGGGATCAATGAGCAGTTCTTC
CASTSGTSGINEQFF
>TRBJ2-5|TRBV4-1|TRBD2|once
TGCGCCAGCAGCCAAGATGCGCGCGGGGGGGCCCAAGAGACCCAGTACTTC
CASSQDARGGAQETQYF
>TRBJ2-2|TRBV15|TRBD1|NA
TGTGCCACCAGCAGGGAGACAGGGGTTACCACCGGGGAGCTGTTTTTT
CATSRETGVTTGELFF
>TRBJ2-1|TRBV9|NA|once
TGTGCCAGCAGCGTAGACTTGGATGAGCAGTTCTTC
CASSVDLDEQFF
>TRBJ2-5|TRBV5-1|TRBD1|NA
TGCGCCAGCAACCCGGAAAAAGACAGGGTAGAGACCCAGTACTTC
CASNPEKDRVETQYF
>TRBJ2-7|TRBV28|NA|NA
TGTGCCAGCAGTCCTACAGGAGACTCCTACGAGCAGTACTTC
CASSPTGDSYEQYF
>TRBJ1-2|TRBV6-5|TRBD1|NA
TGTGCCAGCAATTCCGGGACAGGGGTCGTCGGCTACACCTTC
CASNSGTGVVGYTF
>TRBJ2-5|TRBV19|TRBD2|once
TGTGCCAGTAGTTCAAGCGGGAGTGCGGCAGAGACCCAGTACTTC
CASSSSGSAAETQYF
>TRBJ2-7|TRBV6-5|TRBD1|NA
TGTGCCAGCAGTTACGCAGGGACAGGCTACGAGCAGTACTTC
CASSYAGTGYEQYF
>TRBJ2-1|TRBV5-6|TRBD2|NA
TGTGCCAGCAGCTTGGCGGCGGGAGGAAGGCACAATGAGCAGTTCTTC
CASSLAAGGRHNEQFF
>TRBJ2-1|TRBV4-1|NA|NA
TGCGCCAGCAGCCAAGGCTCCCAGGGTGAGCAGTTCTTC
CASSQGSQGEQFF
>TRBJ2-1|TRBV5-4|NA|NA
TGTGCCAGCACCACCGGAAGCGGGCAGATTTACAATGAGCAGTTCTTC
CASTTGSGQIYNEQFF
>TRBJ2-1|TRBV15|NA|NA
TGTGCCACCAGCACTTGGGGTAGGGGAAAAGAGTTCTTC
CATSTWGRGKEFF
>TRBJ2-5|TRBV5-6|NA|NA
TGTGCCAGCAGCTTGGCCGGGGAGACCCAGTACTTC
CASSLAGETQYF
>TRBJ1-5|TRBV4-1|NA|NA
TGCGCCAGCAGCCAAGAGATGGGGGCCCAGCCCCAGCATTTT
CASSQEMGAQPQHF
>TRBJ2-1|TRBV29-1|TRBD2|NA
TGCAGCGTTGAAGGGCTAGCGGGATCGAATGAGCAGTTCTTC
CSVEGLAGSNEQFF
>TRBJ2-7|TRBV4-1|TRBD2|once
TGCGCCAGCAGCCAGGGACTAGGTTACGAGCAGTACTTC
CASSQGLGYEQYF
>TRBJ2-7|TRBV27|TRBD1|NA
TGTGCCAGCGGTCCGGGACAGGGTTCCTACGAGCAGTACTTC
CASGPGQGSYEQYF
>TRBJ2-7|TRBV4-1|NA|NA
TGCGCCAGCAGCCAAGTTGGGGGCTCGGAGCAGTACTTC
CASSQVGGSEQYF
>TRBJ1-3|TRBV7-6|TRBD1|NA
TGTGCCAGCAGCTTAGGGGGACAGGGAGGAAACACCATATATTTT
CASSLGGQGGNTIYF
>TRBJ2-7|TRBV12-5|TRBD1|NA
TGTGCTAGTGGTCCCCGGGACAGCTTTGTTCCCTACGAGCAGTACTTC
CASGPRDSFVPYEQYF
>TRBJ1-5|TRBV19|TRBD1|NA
TGTGCCAGTCTTGGACAGGGGAATCAGCCCCAGCATTTT
CASLGQGNQPQHF
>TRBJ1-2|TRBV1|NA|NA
TGCACCAGCAGCCAGAAAAAGGGGCCCTTTGGCTACACCTTC
CTSSQKKGPFGYTF
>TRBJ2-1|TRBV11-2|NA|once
TGTGCCAGCAGCTTTGGTAGCTCCTACAATGAGCAGTTCTTC
CASSFGSSYNEQFF
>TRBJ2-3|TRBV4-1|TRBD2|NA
TGCGCCAGCAGCCAAGACGAAGCGGGGGGGCCCACAGATACGCAGTATTTT
CASSQDEAGGPTDTQYF
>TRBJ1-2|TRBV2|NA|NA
TGTGCCAGCATTAGCCGGCTTAACTATGGCTACACCTTC
CASISRLNYGYTF